This T cell receptor (beta chain) emerged from a study of T cell responses to AZD1222 COVID-19 vaccine. Data came from immunoSEQ multiplex PCR; TCRdb stores just in-frame clones and leaves some out. Among about 150,000 clones listed, roughly 90% were seen once. Whole-study findings and limits: The study sampled repertoires only after the peak T cell response.

Details on this clone: Its antigen is not known.

The CDR3 loop spans 15 amino acids. J gave up 9 bases and V 4 bases, and 7 bases lay outside the gene matches. The germline gives CDR1 SGHTA, CDR2 FQGTGA. This sequence joins TRBV7-3 and TRBJ2-1; TRBD2 aligns across 12 bases. The sequenced sample was peripheral blood, obtained 28 days after the second AZD1222 dose. The source is an adult who received the AZD1222 COVID-19 vaccine. CDR3 bases: TGTGCCAGCAGCTCCAGACTAGCGGGAGTGACTGAGCAGTTCTTC. It codes for CASSSRLAGVTEQFF.